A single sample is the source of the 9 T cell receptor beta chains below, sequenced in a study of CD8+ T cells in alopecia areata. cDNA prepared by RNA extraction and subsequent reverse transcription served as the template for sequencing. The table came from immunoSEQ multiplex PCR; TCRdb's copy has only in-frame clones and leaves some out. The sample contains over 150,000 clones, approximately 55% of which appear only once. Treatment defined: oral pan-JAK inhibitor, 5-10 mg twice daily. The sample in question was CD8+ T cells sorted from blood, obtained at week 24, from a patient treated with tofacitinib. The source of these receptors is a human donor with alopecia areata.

CDR3 loop: CASSLAEPAPAGTTDTQYF. CDR3 in DNA: TGTGCCAGCAGTTTAGCAGAACCAGCCCCAGCGGGGACAACAGATACGCAGTATTTT. V gene TRBV28 combines with J gene TRBJ2-3; possibly TRBD2 for D (7 bases). CDR1 and CDR2 (germline): MDHEN, SYDVKM. V lost 2 bases, J lost 3 bases, and 24 bases lay in between. The CDR3 has 19 amino acids.

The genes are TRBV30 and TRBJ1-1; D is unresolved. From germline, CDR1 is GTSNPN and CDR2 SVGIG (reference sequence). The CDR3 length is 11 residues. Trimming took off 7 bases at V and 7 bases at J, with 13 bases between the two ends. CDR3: CAYQPTDEAFF. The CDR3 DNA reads TGTGCCTACCAGCCTACTGATGAAGCTTTCTTT.

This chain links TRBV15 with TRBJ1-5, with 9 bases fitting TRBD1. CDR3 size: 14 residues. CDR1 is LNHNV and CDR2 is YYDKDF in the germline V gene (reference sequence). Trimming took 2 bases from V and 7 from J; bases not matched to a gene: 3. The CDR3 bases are TGTGCCACCAGCAGAAGACAGGGGGGCCAGCCCCAGCATTTT. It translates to CATSRRQGGQPQHF.

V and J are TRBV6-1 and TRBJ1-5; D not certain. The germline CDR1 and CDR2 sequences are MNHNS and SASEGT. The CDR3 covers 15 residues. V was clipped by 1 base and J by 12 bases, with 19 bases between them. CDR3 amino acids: CASSEVGRSGVVQHF. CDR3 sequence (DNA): TGTGCCAGCAGTGAAGTCGGCAGGAGCGGCGTGGTCCAGCATTTT.

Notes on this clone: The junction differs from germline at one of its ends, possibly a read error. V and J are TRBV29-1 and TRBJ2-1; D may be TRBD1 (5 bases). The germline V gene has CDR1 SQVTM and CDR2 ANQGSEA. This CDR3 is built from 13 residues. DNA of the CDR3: TGCAGCGCCCCTCGTGGGGCCTACGATGAGCAGTTCTTC. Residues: CSAPRGAYDEQFF.

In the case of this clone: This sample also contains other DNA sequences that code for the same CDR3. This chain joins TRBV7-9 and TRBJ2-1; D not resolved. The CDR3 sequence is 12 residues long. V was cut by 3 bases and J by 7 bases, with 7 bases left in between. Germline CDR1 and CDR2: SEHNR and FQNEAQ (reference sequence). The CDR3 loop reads CASSLGDNEQFF. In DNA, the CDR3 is TGTGCCAGCAGCTTGGGCGATAATGAGCAGTTCTTC.

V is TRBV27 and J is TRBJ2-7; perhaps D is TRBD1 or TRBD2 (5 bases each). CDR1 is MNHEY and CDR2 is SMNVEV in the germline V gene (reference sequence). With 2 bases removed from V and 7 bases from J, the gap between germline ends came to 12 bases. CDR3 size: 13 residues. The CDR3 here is CASSLQGVREQYF. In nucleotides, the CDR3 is TGTGCCAGCAGTTTACAGGGAGTCAGGGAGCAGTACTTC.

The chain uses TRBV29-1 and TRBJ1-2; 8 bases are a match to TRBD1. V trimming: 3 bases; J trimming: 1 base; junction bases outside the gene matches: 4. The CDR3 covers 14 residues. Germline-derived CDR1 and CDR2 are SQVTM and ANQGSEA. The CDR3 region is CSVEDREVNYGYTF. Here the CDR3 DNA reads TGCAGCGTTGAGGACAGGGAGGTTAACTATGGCTACACCTTC. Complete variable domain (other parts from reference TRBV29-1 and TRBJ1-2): SAVISQKPSRDICQRGTSLTIQCQVDSQVTMMFWYRQQPGQSLTLIATANQGSEATYESGFVIDKFPISRPNLTFSTLTVSNMSPEDSSIYLCSVEDREVNYGYTFGSGTRLTVV.

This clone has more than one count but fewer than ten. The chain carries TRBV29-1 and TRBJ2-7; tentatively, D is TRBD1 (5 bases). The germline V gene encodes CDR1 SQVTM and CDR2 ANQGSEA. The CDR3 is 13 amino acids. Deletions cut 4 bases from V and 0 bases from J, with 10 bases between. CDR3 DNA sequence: TGCAGCGTTGTACAGGACAACTCCTACGAGCAGTACTTC. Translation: CSVVQDNSYEQYF.